Listed here is a single TCR beta chain. Its antigen is not identified. V was shortened by 3 bases and J by 4 bases, with 11 bases between the two germline ends. CDR3 size: 14 residues. Germline CDR1 is SGDLS and CDR2 is YYNGEE. The data are from a study of OX40 agonist ivuxolimab in advanced cancers. About the research overall: The drug used for patients, ivuxolimab, was an agonistic anti-OX40 (CD134) antibody. Those treated in dose escalation had hepatocellular carcinoma, melanoma, renal cell cancer or head and neck cancer. Therapy given before enrollment (anti-PD-1, anti-PD-L1 or anti-CTLA-4) was allowed, and over 35% had some. Whole-study results and caveats: The mean number of expanded clones was higher in CD8+ T cells than in CD4+.

Produced via immunoSEQ multiplex PCR; TCRdb's table is partial and in-frame only. The sample has approximately 69,000 clones, around 89% seen once. This sample comprised CD4+ or CD8+ T cells sorted from blood, obtained in a trial of the OX40 agonist ivuxolimab. The TCR comes from an adult with an advanced solid tumor such as melanoma, head and neck, liver or kidney cancer. The chain joins TRBV9 to TRBJ1-3, with D unresolved. The DNA of the CDR3 is TGTGCCAGCAGCGCCGGATCCTCGGGAAACACCATATATTTT. Its translation is CASSAGSSGNTIYF.